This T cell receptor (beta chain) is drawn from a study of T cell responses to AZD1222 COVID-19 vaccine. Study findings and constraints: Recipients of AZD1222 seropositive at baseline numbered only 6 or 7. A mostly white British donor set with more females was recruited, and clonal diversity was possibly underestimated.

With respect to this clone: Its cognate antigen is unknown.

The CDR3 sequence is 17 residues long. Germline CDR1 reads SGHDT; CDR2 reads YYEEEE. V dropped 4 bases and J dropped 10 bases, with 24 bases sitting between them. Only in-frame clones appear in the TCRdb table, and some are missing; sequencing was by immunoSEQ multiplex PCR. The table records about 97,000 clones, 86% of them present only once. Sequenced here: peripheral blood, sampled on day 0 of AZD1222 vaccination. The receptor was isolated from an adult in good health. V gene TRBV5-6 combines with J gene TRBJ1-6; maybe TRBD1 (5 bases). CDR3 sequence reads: CASSPPRGGRGLSPLHF. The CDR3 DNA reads TGTGCCAGCAGCCCCCCCCGTGGGGGACGCGGGCTGTCACCCCTCCACTTT. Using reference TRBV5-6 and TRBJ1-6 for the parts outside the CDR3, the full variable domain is DAGVTQSPTHLIKTRGQQVTLRCSPKSGHDTVSWYQQALGQGPQFIFQYYEEEERQRGNFPDRFSGHQFPNYSSELNVNALLLGDSALYLCASSPPRGGRGLSPLHFGNGTRLTVT.